The rows below give T cell receptor beta chains drawn from one sample of a study of blood T cell repertoires in COVID-19. Assay: immunoSEQ multiplex PCR; the TCRdb copy retains only in-frame clones and omits some. The sample lists 200,000 to 250,000 clones, approximately 90% seen once, with around 6.5% in the top ten. Sequenced input: peripheral blood. Source of these receptors: an elderly man with acute or convalescent COVID-19. CDR3s include the opening cysteine and the closing phenylalanine or tryptophan. The D gene is left open where the match is weak. Only some rows state a clone size, as once, few, many or a class for expanded clones.

j_call d_call v_call clone_size cdr3_nt cdr3_aa
TRBJ2-1 - TRBV25-1 - TGTGCCAGCAGTGAACCCGGGTCCAACTACAATGAGCAGTTCTTC CASSEPGSNYNEQFF
TRBJ2-2 TRBD1 TRBV7-9 - TGTGCCAGCAGCTTAGCGCAAATTAGGGGACAGACCGCCGGGGAGCTGTTTTTT CASSLAQIRGQTAGELFF
TRBJ2-1 TRBD2 TRBV2 few TGTGCCAGCAGCGGGGATAGCGGGAGTGGACGGTTCTTC CASSGDSGSGRFF
TRBJ2-1 TRBD2 TRBV18 - TGTGCCAGCTCACCGGGCGGGAGTACGTACAATGAGCAGTTCTTC CASSPGGSTYNEQFF
TRBJ2-1 TRBD2 TRBV5-4 once TGTGCCAGCAGACCGAATCTCGGGACTAGCGGGGAGCGGGAGTTCTTC CASRPNLGTSGEREFF
TRBJ2-5 TRBD2 TRBV10-3 - TGTGCCATCAGCCTAGCGGAGCAAGAGACCCAGTACTTC CAISLAEQETQYF
TRBJ1-5 - TRBV2 - TGTGCCAGCAGTGTTCAAACAACTCAGCCCCAGCATTTT CASSVQTTQPQHF
TRBJ1-6 TRBD1 TRBV5-1 - TGCGCCAGCAGCTTATTGGGACAGGAGGCGAATTCACCCCTCCACTTT CASSLLGQEANSPLHF
TRBJ1-5 TRBD1 TRBV28 few TGTGCCAGCAGTCGGACAGGGGGCAATCAGCCCCAGCATTTT CASSRTGGNQPQHF
TRBJ2-7 TRBD2 TRBV4-1 - TGCGCCAGCAGCCAAGATGGGGAGGGAGGGTCCTACGAGCAGTACTTC CASSQDGEGGSYEQYF
TRBJ2-7 TRBD2 TRBV5-6 - TGTGCCAGCAGCTTGGGCCGAGATTTAGCGGGAGTTTTTTCTTACGAGCAGTACTTC CASSLGRDLAGVFSYEQYF
TRBJ2-3 TRBD2 TRBV4-2 - TGTGCCAGCAGCGAGGGACTAGCGGGAGTGGGCACAGATACGCAGTATTTT CASSEGLAGVGTDTQYF
TRBJ2-2 TRBD2 TRBV29-1 - TGCAGCGTTGCGTATGGTGGCGGGAGCTCCGGGGAGCTGTTTTTT CSVAYGGGSSGELFF
TRBJ2-2 - TRBV15 once TGTGCCACCAGCAGAGTCAGGGACTACACCGGGGAGCTGTTTTTT CATSRVRDYTGELFF
TRBJ1-1 TRBD1 TRBV27 - TGTGCCAGCAGTTTATTGACAGGGGTTTCGAACACTGAAGCTTTCTTT CASSLLTGVSNTEAFF
TRBJ2-7 - TRBV27 - TGTGCCAGCAGATACACAGGGACCTACGAGCAGTACTTC CASRYTGTYEQYF
TRBJ2-1 - TRBV7-4 - TGTGCCAGCAGTTCTCTAGCAAATGAGCAGTTCTTC CASSSLANEQFF
TRBJ2-2 - TRBV2 - TGTGCCAGCGGAGGGTCTAGCCGCACCGGGGAGCTGTTTTTT CASGGSSRTGELFF
TRBJ2-1 TRBD2 TRBV7-2 - TGTGCTCAGGGCGGGAGGGCCAGGAGTGAGCAGTTCTTC CAQGGRARSEQFF
TRBJ1-4 TRBD1 TRBV30 - TGTGCCTGGAGTCCGGGGACAGGGAAAAATGAAAAACTGTTTTTT CAWSPGTGKNEKLFF
TRBJ2-4 TRBD2 TRBV27 - TGTGCCGGGGGGGGGAAAACAGGATTCATAGCCAAAAACATTCAGTACTTC CAGGGKTGFIAKNIQYF
TRBJ2-7 - TRBV15 - TGTGCCACCAGCCGGACGGGGTACGAGCAGTACTTC CATSRTGYEQYF
TRBJ1-4 TRBD1 TRBV11-2 - TGTGCCAGCAGCTTAGGGGACAGGCTGTTTAAACTGTTTTTT CASSLGDRLFKLFF
TRBJ2-2 TRBD2 TRBV27 - TGTGCCAGCAGTGCTTGGCGGGGGGCTGTTACGAACACCGGGGAGCTGTTTTTT CASSAWRGAVTNTGELFF
TRBJ2-5 TRBD1 TRBV24-1 - TGTGCCACCAGTGATTCACTCCGTTCAGGGGGCCTCCAAGAGACCCAGTACTTC CATSDSLRSGGLQETQYF
TRBJ2-1 - TRBV15 - TGTGCCACCAGCAGAGGCGGCAGGGCTTCCTACAATGAGCAGTTCTTC CATSRGGRASYNEQFF
TRBJ2-7 TRBD1 TRBV5-5 - TGTGCCAGCAGCTTGAGTGAGGGGACAGGGTCCTACGAGCAGTACTTC CASSLSEGTGSYEQYF
TRBJ2-4 TRBD2 TRBV7-2 - TGTGCCAGCAGCTCGAGGACTAGTCCCCGGGTCATTCAGTACTTC CASSSRTSPRVIQYF
TRBJ2-7 TRBD2 TRBV6-5 - TGTGCCAGCAAGAGCGGGAGGGCACCCTACGAGCAGTACTTC CASKSGRAPYEQYF
TRBJ2-5 - TRBV9 - TGTGCCAGCAGCGTAGTAAGCGGAAGTACGGGAGAGACCCAGTACTTC CASSVVSGSTGETQYF